In this sample, the clone carrying this T cell receptor beta chain turned up many times. What it recognizes is unknown. Germline CDR1 GTSNPN, CDR2 SVGIG (reference sequence). This CDR3 is built from 12 residues. The junction had 4 bases not matched to a gene; V was cut back by 1 base and J by 8 bases. This specimen belongs to a study of breast tumors, draining lymph nodes, adjacent tissues. TCRdb fed the multiplex PCR reads into MiXCR, producing one record per CDR3 protein. The sample records approximately 280,000 distinct CDR3 sequences, under 35% being singletons. Breast cancer patients provided tissue from their axillary draining lymph nodes. Regarding the study as a whole: Data fit most tumor T cells coming from lymph node, expanding in tumor. Tumor TCR diversity was below lymph nodes but above nontumor tissue.

The receptor comes from a female donor with breast cancer. Some clones in this sample may be carry-over from other donors' samples. V and J are TRBV30 and TRBJ1-2; 7 bases map to TRBD1. Sequenced sample: axillary lymph node tissue. CDR3 in amino acids: CAWSAPGGGYTF. The CDR3 DNA sequence: TGTGCCTGGAGTGCCCCAGGGGGAGGCTACACCTTC.